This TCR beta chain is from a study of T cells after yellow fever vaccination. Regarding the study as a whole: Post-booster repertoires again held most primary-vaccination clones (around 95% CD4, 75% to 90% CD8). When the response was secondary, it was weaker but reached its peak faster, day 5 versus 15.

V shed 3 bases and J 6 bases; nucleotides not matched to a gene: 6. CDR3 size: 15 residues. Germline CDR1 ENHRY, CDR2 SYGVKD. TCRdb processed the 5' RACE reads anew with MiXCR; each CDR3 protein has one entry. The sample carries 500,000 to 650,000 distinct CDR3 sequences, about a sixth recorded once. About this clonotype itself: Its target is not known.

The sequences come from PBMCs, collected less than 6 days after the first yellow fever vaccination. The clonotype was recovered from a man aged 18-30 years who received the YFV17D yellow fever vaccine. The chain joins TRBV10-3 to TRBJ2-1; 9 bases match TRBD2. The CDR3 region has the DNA TGTGCCATCAGTGACCCAGGGACTAGCTTCAATGAGCAGTTCTTC. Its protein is CAISDPGTSFNEQFF.